Listed here are 4 T cell receptor beta chains from one sample, sequenced in a study of T cell responses to AZD1222 COVID-19 vaccine. The repertoire was sequenced with immunoSEQ multiplex PCR; TCRdb's copy has only in-frame clones and lacks some. The sample records approximately 150,000 clones, around 90% being singletons. Here the sequenced sample was peripheral blood, taken on day 0 of AZD1222 vaccination. These receptors were obtained from an adult in good health.

This chain links TRBV27 with TRBJ1-5, with D possibly matching TRBD1 (6 bases). Trimming cost V 6 bases and J 10 bases, with 28 bases left between them. The length of the CDR3 is 17 residues. Germline-derived CDR1 and CDR2 are MNHEY and SMNVEV (reference sequence). The CDR3 loop reads CASSTTLRLAGELPQHF. CDR3 sequence (DNA): TGTGCCAGCAGCACTACGTTAAGGCTGGCAGGGGAATTACCCCAGCATTTT.

This chain connects TRBV7-2 to TRBJ2-5; no clear D gene. The CDR3 loop spans 15 amino acids. Trimming removed 5 bases at V and 1 base at J, with 14 bases between. The germline V gene has CDR1 SGHTA and CDR2 FQGNSA. This CDR3 is CASSPIGPTQETQYF. The CDR3 bases are TGTGCCAGCAGCCCCATTGGACCAACCCAAGAGACCCAGTACTTC.

The chain joins TRBV11-2 to TRBJ1-1; D not resolved. This CDR3 has 12 residues. Per the germline V gene, CDR1 is SGHAT and CDR2 is FQNNGV. Trimming removed 5 bases at V and 8 bases at J, with 12 bases between. CDR3 amino acids: CASSLGWEEAFF. The CDR3 nucleotides read TGTGCCAGCAGCCTAGGTTGGGAGGAAGCTTTCTTT.

The rearrangement joins TRBV4-1 to TRBJ2-7, with 9 bases that match TRBD1. The CDR3 covers 16 residues. After removal of 1 base from V and 3 bases from J, the junction contained 7 bases not matched to a gene. CDR1 MGHRA and CDR2 YSYEKL come from the germline V gene. This CDR3 is CASSQVDGTGIYEQYF. Written as DNA, the CDR3 is TGCGCCAGCAGCCAAGTGGACGGGACAGGGATCTACGAGCAGTACTTC.